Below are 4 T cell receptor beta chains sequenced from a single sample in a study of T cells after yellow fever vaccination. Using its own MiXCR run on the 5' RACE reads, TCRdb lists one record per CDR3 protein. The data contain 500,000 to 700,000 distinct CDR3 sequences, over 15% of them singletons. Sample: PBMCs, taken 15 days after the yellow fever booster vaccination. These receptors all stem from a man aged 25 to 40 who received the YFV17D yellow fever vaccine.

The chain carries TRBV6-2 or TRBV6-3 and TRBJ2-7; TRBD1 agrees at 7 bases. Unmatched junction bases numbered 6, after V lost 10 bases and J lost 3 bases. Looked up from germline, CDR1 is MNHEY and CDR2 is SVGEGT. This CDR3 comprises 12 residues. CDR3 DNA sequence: TGTGCCACCGCACAGGGGAACTACGAGCAGTACTTC. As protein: CATAQGNYEQYF.

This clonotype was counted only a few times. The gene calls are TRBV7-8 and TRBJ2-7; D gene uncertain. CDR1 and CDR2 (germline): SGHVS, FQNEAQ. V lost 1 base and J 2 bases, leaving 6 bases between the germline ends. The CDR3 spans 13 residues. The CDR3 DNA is TGTGCCAGCAGCTTAGACCATACCTACGAGCAGTACTTC. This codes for CASSLDHTYEQYF.

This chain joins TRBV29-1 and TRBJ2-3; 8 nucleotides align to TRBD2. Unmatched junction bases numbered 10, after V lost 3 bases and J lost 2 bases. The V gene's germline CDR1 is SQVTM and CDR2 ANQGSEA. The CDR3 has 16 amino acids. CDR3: CSVDRVTSDSTDTQYF. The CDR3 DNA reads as TGCAGCGTTGATAGGGTGACTAGCGATTCCACAGATACGCAGTATTTT.

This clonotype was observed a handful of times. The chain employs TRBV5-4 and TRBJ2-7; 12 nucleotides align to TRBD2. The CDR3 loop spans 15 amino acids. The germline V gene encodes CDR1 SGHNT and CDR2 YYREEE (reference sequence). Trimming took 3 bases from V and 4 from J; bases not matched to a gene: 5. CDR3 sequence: CASSSTSGSGYEQYF. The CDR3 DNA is TGTGCCAGCAGCTCGACTAGCGGGAGTGGGTACGAGCAGTACTTC.